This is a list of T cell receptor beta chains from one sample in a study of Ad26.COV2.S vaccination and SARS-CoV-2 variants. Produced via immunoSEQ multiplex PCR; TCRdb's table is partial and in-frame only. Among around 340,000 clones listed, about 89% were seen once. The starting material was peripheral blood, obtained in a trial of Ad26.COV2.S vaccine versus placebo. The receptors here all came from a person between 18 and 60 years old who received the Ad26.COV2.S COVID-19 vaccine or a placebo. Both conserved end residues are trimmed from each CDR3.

CDR3: ASSLDLSSYEQY; V: TRBV9
CDR3: ASSLALAGYGYT; V: TRBV7-2
CDR3: ASSIRGPGTPNEKLF; V: TRBV19
CDR3: ASSPGTGEGYT; V: TRBV13
CDR3: ASSSSGLAVSYEQY; V: TRBV5-1
CDR3: ASSPQGRTGELF; V: TRBV7-2
CDR3: ASSLGLAATRLSYEQY; V: TRBV11-2
CDR3: ASEEDAQPQH; V: TRBV28
CDR3: ASSIDLGQGYEQY; V: TRBV19
CDR3: ASSSLKQGPTGELF; V: TRBV7-9
CDR3: ASSLGPPYEQY; V: TRBV7-8
CDR3: ASSISGRSLYNEQF; V: TRBV19
CDR3: ASSSRTGDYEQY; V: TRBV3-1/TRBV3-2
CDR3: ASSGTEGRHFQVLSDTQY; V: TRBV28
CDR3: ASSLDGRPGEKLF; V: TRBV11-2
CDR3: ASSQEPGDTDTQY; V: TRBV4-2
CDR3: ASTDHRGPKNTEAF; V: TRBV5-1
CDR3: ASRRQADEKLF; V: TRBV6-5
CDR3: AWSRDKGTEAF; V: TRBV30
CDR3: ASSQQRQAIYGYT; V: TRBV4-3
CDR3: ASRPLRGTGGSGANVLT; V: TRBV28
CDR3: ASIRDRGSSSYNEQF; V: TRBV5-1
CDR3: ASGGQGGYEQY; V: TRBV7-9
CDR3: ASSQVFGDSPVDTQY; V: TRBV4-3
CDR3: ASSGEQGNEQY; V: TRBV6-2/TRBV6-3
CDR3: ASSYPVVGATGELF; V: TRBV6-5
CDR3: ASSLEPWVTDTQY; V: TRBV27
CDR3: ASSLGSNQPQH; V: TRBV5-1
CDR3: ASSVGTGLAKETQY; V: TRBV9
CDR3: ASSENRGDYGYT; V: TRBV6-1
CDR3: ASSLSLGTGTTEAF; V: TRBV5-4
CDR3: ASSAANGLAGTDTQY; V: TRBV25-1
CDR3: SVEVGYEQY; V: TRBV29-1
CDR3: AHGQGEASNYGYT; V: TRBV10-3
CDR3: ASSYSIGGTEAF; V: TRBV6-5
CDR3: ASQAYTSAFTDEQF; V: TRBV19
CDR3: ASSISSGIHNEQF; V: TRBV19
CDR3: ASRTSSTDTQY; V: TRBV12-3/TRBV12-4
CDR3: ASSLWTGANEKLF; V: TRBV7-9
CDR3: ASSGYGSDTQY; V: TRBV9
CDR3: ASSLDWGSSPLH; V: TRBV7-2
CDR3: ASIREAHTDTQY; V: TRBV2
CDR3: ASSLGNTIY; V: TRBV28
CDR3: ASSFWSNEQF; V: TRBV12-3/TRBV12-4
CDR3: ASSMGQLNTEAF; V: TRBV5-4
CDR3: ASSFGGGGNEQF; V: TRBV7-3
CDR3: ATSRDKWQAQY; V: TRBV15
CDR3: ASSLGQREKLF; V: TRBV7-9
CDR3: ASSQWGTDSYEQY; V: TRBV4-2
CDR3: ASSQGPGQAYEQY; V: TRBV3-1/TRBV3-2
CDR3: ASSPPQGVWF; V: TRBV6-5
CDR3: ASSLAVRQGRLRDYGYT; V: TRBV7-2
CDR3: ASSYSLDAPGPQH; V: TRBV6-2/TRBV6-3
CDR3: SVRVYGSGYNEQF; V: TRBV29-1
CDR3: ASSPPSGRAGDEQF; V: TRBV7-9
CDR3: ASSLLPGSETGELF; V: TRBV5-1
CDR3: ASSLDSSTDTQY; V: TRBV7-2
CDR3: ATSDWGLAGGIEQF; V: TRBV24-1
CDR3: ASSLSGFTEAF; V: TRBV7-2
CDR3: ASSLRGGNQPQH; V: TRBV7-9